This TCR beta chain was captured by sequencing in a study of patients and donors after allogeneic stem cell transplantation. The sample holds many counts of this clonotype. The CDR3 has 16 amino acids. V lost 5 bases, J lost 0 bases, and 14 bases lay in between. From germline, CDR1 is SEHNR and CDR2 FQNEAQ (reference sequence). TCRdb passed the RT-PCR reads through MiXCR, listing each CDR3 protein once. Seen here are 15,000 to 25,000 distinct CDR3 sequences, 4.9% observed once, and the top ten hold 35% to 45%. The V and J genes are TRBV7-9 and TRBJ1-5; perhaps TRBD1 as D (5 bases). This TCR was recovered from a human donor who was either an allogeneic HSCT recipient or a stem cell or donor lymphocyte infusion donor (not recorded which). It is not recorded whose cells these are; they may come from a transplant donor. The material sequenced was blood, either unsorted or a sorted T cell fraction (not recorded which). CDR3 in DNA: TGTGCCAGCAGCCCAGGACAACAGTATAGCAATCAGCCCCAGCATTTT. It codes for CASSPGQQYSNQPQHF.